The source of this TCR beta chain is a study of T cells in Graves' hyperthyroidism and ophthalmopathy. General study findings and limits: Ophthalmopathy was model-predicted a median approximately six months pre-onset.

TCR beta CDR3 sequences were amplified from RNA transcripts. An initial round of RT-PCR targeting the TCR CDR3 relied on the HTBI primer set. MiXCR, run by TCRdb on the multiplex PCR reads, gives a single entry per CDR3 protein. The sample has around 240,000 distinct CDR3 sequences; roughly 15% are singletons. The CDR3 is 15 residues long. Trimming left V 2 bases short and J 4 bases short, with 12 bases between. To note about this clonotype: The antigen remains undetermined.

This sequence originates from a woman aged 40 to 50 with Graves' hyperthyroidism that later progressed to Graves' ophthalmopathy. The sample consisted of blood. The chain couples TRBV12-3 or TRBV12-4 to TRBJ2-1; no reliable D call. CDR3 in DNA: TGTGCCAGCAGTTTATACGAGATCAAATACAATGAGCAGTTCTTC. Amino acids: CASSLYEIKYNEQFF.